The present T cell receptor (beta chain) was sequenced within a study of T cells in Graves' hyperthyroidism and ophthalmopathy. Study details: Any treatment followed the collection of peripheral blood at initial diagnosis. Overall study results and limits: Most clonotypes expanded in the thyroid (above 0.001) were also present in blood.

The CDR3 sequence is 12 residues long. V lost 5 bases to trimming and J lost 4 bases, with 7 bases between them. Germline V CDR1 and CDR2: SEHNR, FQNEAQ (reference sequence). Amplified TCR beta CDR3 regions derived from RNA transcripts. The HTBI primer set was used in a first-round RT-PCR of the TCR CDR3. TCRdb re-called the multiplex PCR reads with MiXCR, one entry per CDR3 protein. The sample consists of approximately 600,000 distinct CDR3 sequences, about a fifth of them appearing once. Fresh peripheral blood, under 13 ml, was the source of the PBMCs. This clonotype has only a few counts. Its antigen is not identified.

Sequenced material: blood. The rearrangement links TRBV7-9 to TRBJ2-3; D not certain. The receptor's source is a man aged 30 to 45 with Graves' ophthalmopathy. CDR3 residues: CASSPFSDTQYF. The CDR3 bases are TGTGCCAGCAGCCCCTTCTCAGATACGCAGTATTTT.